The 31 T cell receptor beta chains presented below share a single source sample, sequenced in a study of blood T cell repertoires in COVID-19. Libraries were prepared by immunoSEQ multiplex PCR; TCRdb keeps only in-frame clonotypes and omits some of them. The data contain around 300,000 clones, about 91% of them singletons. The source material was peripheral blood. The receptor set was obtained from a woman between 25 and 40 years old with COVID-19, enrolled during active disease.

The table lists this clone with a count of one. V and J are TRBV2 and TRBJ1-2; TRBD1 agrees at 9 bases. CDR1 is SNHLY and CDR2 is FYNNEI in the germline V gene. The CDR3 is 17 residues long. The trim removed 4 bases at V and 0 bases at J, leaving 9 bases unmatched. This CDR3 is CASSAGWTGASNYGYTF. DNA for the CDR3: TGTGCCAGCAGTGCCGGCTGGACAGGGGCTTCTAACTATGGCTACACCTTC.

The V gene is TRBV18, the J gene TRBJ1-6; TRBD1 matches at 8 bases. The junction had 9 bases not matched to a gene; V was cut back by 6 bases and J by 5 bases. The CDR3 extends over 16 amino acids. In germline, CDR1 is KGHSH, CDR2 LQKENI. The CDR3 sequence is CASSVRQGLNNSPLHF. The CDR3 nucleotides are TGTGCCAGCTCGGTTAGACAGGGGTTGAATAATTCACCCCTCCACTTT.

This clone was seen only once. This chain joins TRBV2 and TRBJ2-2; 7 nucleotides match TRBD2. After removal of 1 base from V and 6 bases from J, the junction contained 5 bases not matched to a gene. This CDR3 comprises 15 residues. The germline gives CDR1 SNHLY, CDR2 FYNNEI. CDR3 sequence: CASSEGREGAGELFF. For the CDR3, the DNA is TGTGCCAGCAGTGAAGGCAGGGAGGGCGCCGGGGAGCTGTTTTTT.

This chain joins TRBV5-6 and TRBJ1-2; 7 bases line up with TRBD1. CDR3 size: 16 residues. From germline, CDR1 is SGHDT and CDR2 YYEEEE. The trim removed 3 bases at V and 4 bases at J, leaving 12 bases unmatched. CDR3 sequence reads: CASSSTYRGSVYGYTF. CDR3 nucleotides: TGTGCCAGCAGCTCCACTTACAGGGGCTCCGTCTATGGCTACACCTTC.

J is TRBJ2-1 and V is TRBV10-3, with 10 bases lining up with TRBD1. The ends lost 5 bases at V and 9 bases at J; junction bases unmatched: 7. CDR1 and CDR2 (germline): ENHRY, SYGVKD. CDR3 length: 14 residues. This chain's CDR3 is CAISRQGATSEQFF. The CDR3 nucleotides read TGTGCCATCAGTAGACAGGGGGCGACATCTGAGCAGTTCTTC.

The chain joins TRBV3-1 (or the pseudogene TRBV3-2) to TRBJ1-5; TRBD1 matches at 9 bases. V lost 4 bases, J lost 4 bases, and 5 bases stayed unmatched. Germline V gene lookup returns CDR1 LGHDT and CDR2 YNNKEL (reference sequence). The CDR3 sequence is 15 residues long. The chain's CDR3 is CASSLGTGRNQPQHF. CDR3 nucleotide sequence: TGTGCCAGCAGCCTTGGGACAGGGAGAAATCAGCCCCAGCATTTT.

This clone showed up just once. V usage is TRBV3-1 (or the pseudogene TRBV3-2) and J usage is TRBJ2-7; 8 bases line up with TRBD1. The CDR3 consists of 15 residues. From germline, CDR1 is LGHDT and CDR2 YNNKEL (reference sequence). The V and J ends lost 4 bases and 0 bases, in that order; junction bases with no gene match: 5. CDR3 sequence (DNA): TGTGCCAGCAGCCCCCGACAGGGGAGCTCCTACGAGCAGTACTTC. It encodes CASSPRQGSSYEQYF.

This clone was picked up one time. The V call is TRBV7-8, the J call TRBJ2-5, with D perhaps matching TRBD1 (6 bases). The V and J ends lost 3 bases and 3 bases respectively, with 14 bases between them. Germline lookup yields CDR1 SGHVS and CDR2 FQNEAQ. The CDR3 loop spans 15 amino acids. CDR3 sequence (DNA): TGTGCCAGCAGCTTTAGGAGACAGGTTAAAGAGACCCAGTACTTC. It specifies CASSFRRQVKETQYF.

The rearrangement links TRBV4-3 to TRBJ2-1; 14 bases agree with TRBD2. Trimming at V came to 4 bases and at J to 6 bases, leaving 2 bases not matched to a gene. The CDR3 spans 15 residues. The germline V gene encodes CDR1 LGHNA and CDR2 YSLEER. DNA for the CDR3: TGCGCCAGCAGCCCGGGGACTAGCGGGGGCAATGAGCAGTTCTTC. It yields the protein CASSPGTSGGNEQFF.

V gene TRBV5-1 combines with J gene TRBJ2-3, with 15 bases aligning to TRBD2. J gave up 7 bases and V 2 bases, and 2 bases lay outside the gene matches. Germline values: CDR1 SGHRS, CDR2 YFSETQ. CDR3 length equals 15 residues. The CDR3 DNA reads TGCGCCAGCAGCTTAGGGACTAGCGGGGGGTATACGCAGTATTTT. Translation gives CASSLGTSGGYTQYF.

This chain links TRBV4-1 with TRBJ2-7; D is perhaps TRBD2 (5 bases). The CDR3 extends over 16 amino acids. Trimming stripped 7 bases from V and 2 bases from J, with 21 bases between. Per germline, CDR1 MGHRA and CDR2 YSYEKL. The CDR3 sequence is CASKRIMTTPPYEQYF. As DNA, the CDR3 is TGCGCCAGCAAGAGAATCATGACTACTCCCCCCTACGAGCAGTACTTC.

V gene TRBV29-1 combines with J gene TRBJ2-1, with D perhaps TRBD2 (7 bases). The CDR3 has 14 residues. Trimming pared 4 bases from V and 2 bases from J, leaving 12 bases between. In germline, CDR1 is SQVTM, CDR2 ANQGSEA. CDR3 amino acids: CSVADGGPYNEQFF. The CDR3 nucleotides read TGCAGCGTTGCGGACGGGGGGCCCTACAATGAGCAGTTCTTC.

The chain employs TRBV15 and TRBJ2-3, with D perhaps matching TRBD1 (6 bases). The CDR3 is made up of 15 amino acids. In germline, CDR1 is LNHNV, CDR2 YYDKDF (reference sequence). Between the trimmed V and J ends, which lost 1 base and 3 bases, there was a span of 11 bases. CDR3 DNA sequence: TGTGCCACCAGCAGAGCAAACAGGGATACAGATACGCAGTATTTT. Translated: CATSRANRDTDTQYF.

As concerns this clone: The conserved phenylalanine or tryptophan normally closing the CDR3 is absent here, so this likely arose from a read error. No DNA is shown, since the ends of the CDR3 on it are uncertain; the CDR3 is the one TCRdb lists. The V and J genes are TRBV27 and TRBJ2-3; the DNA was not compared with TRBD2, the D call given in the table. CDR1 is MNHEY, CDR2 SMNVEV, per germline (reference sequence). The CDR3 length equals 12 residues, ends included. The CDR3 reads CASSYSGTSFLS.

V is TRBV27 and J is TRBJ1-4, with D possibly matching TRBD1 (6 bases). The germline gives CDR1 MNHEY, CDR2 SMNVEV (reference sequence). V was shortened by 7 bases and J by 12 bases, with 15 bases between the two germline ends. The CDR3 totals 12 residues. The CDR3 sequence: CASKGEGLELFF. In DNA form, the CDR3 reads TGTGCCAGCAAGGGGGAGGGGCTTGAACTGTTTTTT. Using reference TRBV27 and TRBJ1-4 for the parts outside the CDR3, the full variable domain is EAQVTQNPRYLITVTGKKLTVTCSQNMNHEYMSWYRQDPGLGLRQIYYSMNVEVTDKGDVPEGYKVSRKEKRNFPLILESPSPNQTSLYFCASKGEGLELFFGSGTQLSVL.

The V and J genes are TRBV30 and TRBJ2-7, with 9 bases fitting TRBD1. Germline V lookup: CDR1 GTSNPN, CDR2 SVGIG (reference sequence). CDR3 size: 12 residues. V gave up 4 bases and J gave up 12 bases; unmatched junction bases: 10. In DNA form, the CDR3 reads TGTGCCTGGATACCTAGGACAGGGGCAGGGTACTTC. Residues: CAWIPRTGAGYF.

This rearrangement joins TRBV19 to TRBJ1-2; possibly TRBD1 for D (5 bases). V was cut by 1 base and J by 8 bases, with 14 bases left in between. The CDR3 spans 14 residues. Per the germline V gene, CDR1 is LNHDA and CDR2 is SQIVND (reference sequence). The CDR3: CASSIGGDAQGYTF. The DNA of the CDR3 is TGTGCCAGTAGTATAGGGGGGGACGCACAAGGCTACACCTTC.

The CDR3 is CASSLELGETQYF. CDR3 DNA: TGCGCCAGCAGCTTGGAACTTGGAGAGACCCAGTACTTC. The genes are TRBV5-1 and TRBJ2-5; no clear D gene. V was trimmed by 0 bases and J by 4 bases, leaving 7 bases between them. The CDR3 contains 13 residues. Germline V gene data show CDR1 as SGHRS and CDR2 as YFSETQ.

The V gene is TRBV7-2, the J gene TRBJ2-2, with D tentatively TRBD1 (6 bases). Per the germline V gene, CDR1 is SGHTA and CDR2 is FQGNSA. The CDR3 loop spans 16 amino acids. Trimming removed 3 bases from V and 2 bases from J, with 13 bases in between. The CDR3 sequence: CASSFKWGTNTGELFF. The DNA of the CDR3 is TGTGCCAGCAGCTTTAAGTGGGGGACAAACACCGGGGAGCTGTTTTTT.

This chain joins TRBV19 and TRBJ1-1, with a weak D call TRBD1 (5 bases). The CDR3 runs 14 residues. Germline CDR1 LNHDA, CDR2 SQIVND (reference sequence). V lost 3 bases to trimming and J lost 1 base, with 9 bases between them. CDR3 residues: CASSIGGSNTEAFF. DNA for the CDR3: TGTGCCAGTAGTATCGGGGGTTCGAACACTGAAGCTTTCTTT.

The chain couples TRBV6-1 to TRBJ2-7; 7 nucleotides line up with TRBD1. CDR1 and CDR2 (germline): MNHNS, SASEGT. This CDR3 has 15 amino acids. V lost 1 base and J lost 7; bases outside the gene matches: 10. The CDR3 sequence is CASSEGGGSPGEQYV. The CDR3 coding sequence is TGTGCCAGCAGTGAAGGAGGGGGCTCGCCGGGGGAGCAGTACGTC.

The chain recombines TRBV5-1 with TRBJ1-1; D may be TRBD1 (6 bases). V lost 5 bases to trimming and J lost 3 bases, with 14 bases between them. The CDR3 is 14 residues long. CDR1 is SGHRS, CDR2 YFSETQ, per germline. The CDR3 nucleotides read TGCGCCAGCAGAATCGACAGGTTCGACACTGAAGCTTTCTTT. Translating it yields CASRIDRFDTEAFF.

V usage is TRBV27 and J usage is TRBJ1-1; D remains ambiguous. CDR3 size: 12 residues. Germline V gene lookup returns CDR1 MNHEY and CDR2 SMNVEV (reference sequence). The ends were cut back, 5 bases at V and 7 bases at J, with 11 bases in the middle. The CDR3 DNA is TGTGCCAGCAGTCCTCTAGGCGGTGAAGCTTTCTTT. Its protein is CASSPLGGEAFF.

This clone was observed at least ten times. The gene calls are TRBV6-2 or TRBV6-3 and TRBJ2-7; D is perhaps TRBD2 (6 bases). Germline V gene lookup returns CDR1 MNHEY and CDR2 SVGEGT. The CDR3 consists of 14 residues. The V end was cut by 4 bases, the J end by 4 bases, with 14 bases between. CDR3 loop: CASSLGPEGYEQYF. CDR3 sequence (DNA): TGTGCCAGCAGTTTAGGTCCGGAGGGATACGAGCAGTACTTC.

The rearrangement uses TRBV7-8 and TRBJ2-1, with D perhaps matching TRBD2 (6 bases). The ends were cut back, 6 bases at V and 7 bases at J, with 16 bases in the middle. CDR3 length: 14 amino acids. The V gene's germline CDR1 is SGHVS and CDR2 FQNEAQ. CDR3 protein: CASRASGGVNEQFF. In nucleotides, the CDR3 is TGTGCCAGCAGGGCCTCCGGAGGGGTAAATGAGCAGTTCTTC.

This clone was picked up one time. This chain uses TRBV13 with TRBJ2-3; the D is unclear. From germline, CDR1 is PRHDT and CDR2 FYEKMQ (reference sequence). The CDR3 loop spans 17 amino acids. Trimming removed 0 bases at V and 2 bases at J, with 15 bases between. The CDR3: CASSLGSAGLSTDTQYF. CDR3 nucleotides: TGTGCCAGCAGCTTAGGTTCCGCAGGCCTTTCCACAGATACGCAGTATTTT.

The chain combines TRBV11-3 with TRBJ1-3; D unclear. CDR1 and CDR2 from the germline V gene are SGHNT and YENEEA. This CDR3 is built from 15 residues. Between the trimmed V and J ends, which lost 6 bases and 0 bases, there was a span of 12 bases. For the CDR3, the DNA is TGTGCCAGCAGTACAGAGTTTCTCTCTGGAAACACCATATATTTT. It translates to CASSTEFLSGNTIYF.

The V gene is TRBV7-9, the J gene TRBJ1-1; 8 nucleotides line up with TRBD1. The V and J ends lost 7 bases and 1 base, in that order; junction bases with no gene match: 8. The CDR3 has 15 amino acids. In germline, CDR1 is SEHNR, CDR2 FQNEAQ (reference sequence). The CDR3 sequence: CASTLTGVGNTEAFF. In nucleotides, the CDR3 is TGTGCCAGCACCTTGACAGGGGTTGGGAACACTGAAGCTTTCTTT.

This chain uses TRBV7-9 with TRBJ1-1; no reliable D call. Trimming removed 2 bases from V and 4 bases from J, with 5 bases in between. The CDR3 has 12 amino acids. Germline CDR1 SEHNR, CDR2 FQNEAQ (reference sequence). CDR3 DNA: TGTGCCAGCAGCTTAAGCCCCACTGAAGCTTTCTTT. This gives the protein CASSLSPTEAFF. The full variable domain, with the rest looked up from reference TRBV7-9 and TRBJ1-1, is DTGVSQNPRHKITKRGQNVTFRCDPISEHNRLYWYRQTLGQGPEFLTYFQNEAQLEKSRLLSDRFSAERPKGSFSTLEIQRTEQGDSAMYLCASSLSPTEAFFGQGTRLTVV.

The chain joins TRBV18 to TRBJ2-6; 10 bases are a match to TRBD1. The CDR3 extends over 15 amino acids. V gave up 5 bases and J gave up 2 bases; unmatched junction bases: 0. The germline V gene encodes CDR1 KGHSH and CDR2 LQKENI. The CDR3 sequence is CASSGTGAGANVLTF. The CDR3, as DNA: TGTGCCAGCTCAGGGACAGGGGCTGGGGCCAACGTCCTGACTTTC.

This clone has only one observation. The chain has TRBV28 and TRBJ2-5; a weak D match, TRBD1 (6 bases). Trimming took 5 bases from V and 6 from J, leaving 19 bases between them. The CDR3 covers 15 residues. The germline gives CDR1 MDHEN, CDR2 SYDVKM. As DNA, the CDR3 is TGTGCCAGCAGTCCTGCCAGGGGTATAATGCAGACCCAGTACTTC. Protein: CASSPARGIMQTQYF.